The 6 T cell receptor beta chains below all came from one sample that was sequenced in a study of T cell responses to AZD1222 COVID-19 vaccine. The assay was immunoSEQ multiplex PCR, and TCRdb's table has in-frame clones only and misses some. The sample holds around 160,000 clones, approximately 90% seen once. The material was peripheral blood, obtained 28 days after the second AZD1222 dose. Receptors originate from an adult who received the AZD1222 COVID-19 vaccine.

The chain carries TRBV19 and TRBJ1-6; 7 bases map to TRBD1. The CDR3 has 15 amino acids. V lost 1 base and J lost 8; bases outside the gene matches: 5. The germline gives CDR1 LNHDA, CDR2 SQIVND (reference sequence). The CDR3 nucleotides read TGTGCCAGTAGTATAGCTGACAGGGAGGATTCACCCCTCCACTTT. Amino acids: CASSIADREDSPLHF.

The rearrangement links TRBV6-2 or TRBV6-3 to TRBJ2-7; unclear D gene. The CDR3 covers 13 residues. V gave up 2 bases and J gave up 6 bases, with 11 bases separating them. Germline V gene lookup returns CDR1 MNHEY and CDR2 SVGEGT. CDR3 residues: CASSYGSASEQYF. Written as DNA, the CDR3 is TGTGCCAGCAGTTACGGCAGCGCCAGCGAGCAGTACTTC.

The chain has TRBV9 and TRBJ2-7, with D maybe TRBD2 (6 bases). The CDR3 covers 13 residues. CDR1 and CDR2 from the germline V gene are SGDLS and YYNGEE. V dropped 4 bases and J dropped 2 bases, with 10 bases sitting between them. The CDR3 reads CASSRGSPYEQYF. The CDR3 nucleotides read TGTGCCAGCAGCCGGGGGAGTCCCTACGAGCAGTACTTC.

The chain recombines TRBV6-1 with TRBJ2-5, with D tentatively TRBD2 (7 bases). The CDR3 consists of 13 residues. Trimming cost V 9 bases and J 5 bases, with 16 bases left between them. Germline assignment: CDR1 MNHNS and CDR2 SASEGT. CDR3 sequence (DNA): TGTGCCAGTACCCCCGAGGGGGGGGAGACCCAGTACTTC. It translates to CASTPEGGETQYF.

The rearrangement uses TRBV27 and TRBJ2-1; the D call may be TRBD1 or TRBD2 (5 bases each). CDR1 is MNHEY, CDR2 SMNVEV, per germline (reference sequence). Trimming removed 3 bases at V and 2 bases at J, with 8 bases between. The CDR3 consists of 14 residues. The CDR3, as DNA: TGTGCCAGCAGTTTTAAGGGACCCTACAATGAGCAGTTCTTC. Protein sequence: CASSFKGPYNEQFF.

This clone was counted between two and nine times. V is TRBV28 and J is TRBJ1-2, with 8 bases lining up with TRBD1. The CDR3 length is 13 residues. Germline-derived CDR1 and CDR2 are MDHEN and SYDVKM. J was trimmed by 7 bases and V by 6 bases; bases with no gene match: 7. Here the CDR3 DNA reads TGTGCCAGCAGGCTGCCCACAGGGGGTGGCTACACCTTC. Residues: CASRLPTGGGYTF.